This entry concerns a single T cell receptor (beta chain). Its antigen is not identified. The data belong to a study of cytomegalovirus exposure and HLA in healthy donors. As for the study in general: T cells numbering about 180 million yielded 90 million to 140 million unique TCR beta sequences in an earlier analysis. Study-wide results and caveats: Researchers reported that three CMV-associated chains were confirmed in vitro as CMV antigen-specific.

Amplification used 60 Vbeta primers and 13 Jbeta primers. Data came from immunoSEQ multiplex PCR; TCRdb stores just in-frame clones and leaves some out. The table records about 94,000 clones, more than 75% of them present only once. V gave up 6 bases and J gave up 0 bases, with 12 bases separating them. This CDR3 comprises 15 residues. The V gene's germline CDR1 is SGHAT and CDR2 FQNNGV. The TCR originated in a human donor in good health. This sequence joins TRBV11-2 and TRBJ2-1, with D possibly matching TRBD2 (6 bases). The sample consisted of PBMCs. CDR3 sequence: CASRHGGSSYNEQFF. The CDR3 bases are TGTGCCAGCAGGCATGGGGGGAGCTCCTACAATGAGCAGTTCTTC.